This is a list of T cell receptor beta chains from one sample in a study of cytotoxic CD8 clonotypes in ibrutinib-treated CLL. Only in-frame clones appear in the TCRdb table, and some are missing; sequencing was by immunoSEQ multiplex PCR. This sample yields 110,000 to 150,000 clones, of which about 70% are seen a single time; 4.5% to 6.5% belongs to the top ten. The sequenced sample was PBMCs, obtained after 24 months of ibrutinib treatment. The source of these receptors is a human donor with chronic lymphocytic leukemia. Each CDR3 is given with its conserved first and last residue. A D gene is named only where the DNA matches it firmly. Part of the rows lack a size; the others show once, few, many or a class for expanded clones.

d_call: NA; clone_size: NA; j_call: TRBJ2-2; v_call: TRBV28; cdr3_nt: TGTGCCAGCAGCAAAACATTCGGGGAGCTGTTTTTT; cdr3_aa: CASSKTFGELFF
d_call: NA; clone_size: NA; j_call: TRBJ1-1; v_call: TRBV18; cdr3_nt: TGTGCCAGCTCACCAGGTTTAGGGACTGAAGCTTTCTTT; cdr3_aa: CASSPGLGTEAFF
d_call: TRBD1; clone_size: NA; j_call: TRBJ1-5; v_call: TRBV18; cdr3_nt: TGTGCCAGCGCCGGGACAGGGGGGCAGCCCCAGCATTTT; cdr3_aa: CASAGTGGQPQHF
d_call: NA; clone_size: NA; j_call: TRBJ1-5; v_call: TRBV27; cdr3_nt: TGTGCCAGCAGTTTATTGGGGGGCGACTCTTATAGCAATCAGCCCCAGCATTTT; cdr3_aa: CASSLLGGDSYSNQPQHF
d_call: TRBD1; clone_size: NA; j_call: TRBJ2-7; v_call: TRBV7-9; cdr3_nt: TGTGCCAGCAGCTTAGGTGACCCCGGGACAGGGGGCACCGAGCAGTACTTC; cdr3_aa: CASSLGDPGTGGTEQYF
d_call: NA; clone_size: NA; j_call: TRBJ1-2; v_call: TRBV6-6; cdr3_nt: TGTGCCAGCAGCCAAGAGGAAGGCTCGAGCTACACCTTC; cdr3_aa: CASSQEEGSSYTF
d_call: TRBD1; clone_size: NA; j_call: TRBJ2-5; v_call: TRBV10-3; cdr3_nt: TGTGCCATCAGGGGGACAGGGCGGGAGACCCAGTACTTC; cdr3_aa: CAIRGTGRETQYF
d_call: NA; clone_size: NA; j_call: TRBJ1-5; v_call: TRBV7-9; cdr3_nt: TGTGCCAGCAGCCACCGAGAGCAGCCCCAGCATTTT; cdr3_aa: CASSHREQPQHF
d_call: NA; clone_size: NA; j_call: TRBJ2-1; v_call: TRBV7-8; cdr3_nt: TGTGCCAGCAGCTTAGTGGTCCCGTCTAGCTCGGGCCATGAGCAGTTCTTC; cdr3_aa: CASSLVVPSSSGHEQFF
d_call: TRBD2; clone_size: NA; j_call: TRBJ2-1; v_call: TRBV15; cdr3_nt: TGTGCCACCAGCAGCCCCAGGACTAGCGGGGGAGAAGATGAGCAGTTCTTC; cdr3_aa: CATSSPRTSGGEDEQFF
d_call: TRBD1; clone_size: NA; j_call: TRBJ2-3; v_call: TRBV6-5; cdr3_nt: TGTGCCAGCAGTTCGGGGACAGGGGTGACAGATACGCAGTATTTT; cdr3_aa: CASSSGTGVTDTQYF
d_call: TRBD2; clone_size: NA; j_call: TRBJ2-7; v_call: TRBV4-3; cdr3_nt: TGCGCCAGCAGCAAGGGACTAGCAGTCGAGCAGTACTTC; cdr3_aa: CASSKGLAVEQYF
d_call: NA; clone_size: NA; j_call: TRBJ2-5; v_call: TRBV30; cdr3_nt: TGTGCCTGGAGTGTTGGAGCCCAGACCCAGTACTTC; cdr3_aa: CAWSVGAQTQYF
d_call: TRBD1; clone_size: once; j_call: TRBJ2-3; v_call: TRBV10-3; cdr3_nt: TGTGCCATCAGTGGAGGAGACAGGGGGAGTGCAGATACGCAGTATTTT; cdr3_aa: CAISGGDRGSADTQYF
d_call: NA; clone_size: NA; j_call: TRBJ2-3; v_call: TRBV2; cdr3_nt: TGTGCCAGCAGTGAGCAGGGACGCACAGATACGCAGTATTTT; cdr3_aa: CASSEQGRTDTQYF
d_call: NA; clone_size: few; j_call: TRBJ1-5; v_call: TRBV28; cdr3_nt: TGTGCCAGCAGCGAGGTCAATCAGCCCCAGCATTTT; cdr3_aa: CASSEVNQPQHF
d_call: TRBD2; clone_size: NA; j_call: TRBJ2-1; v_call: TRBV4-1; cdr3_nt: TGCGCCAGCAGCCAAGATCCCGCTAGCGGGAGGGTCAATGAGCAGTTCTTC; cdr3_aa: CASSQDPASGRVNEQFF
d_call: TRBD1; clone_size: NA; j_call: TRBJ1-2; v_call: TRBV2; cdr3_nt: TGTGCCAGCAGTGTCGGACAGGCCCCTTACCAGGGTGGCTACACCTTC; cdr3_aa: CASSVGQAPYQGGYTF
d_call: NA; clone_size: NA; j_call: TRBJ2-4; v_call: TRBV5-1; cdr3_nt: TGCGCCAGCAGCTTGGCCTCAGGAGGGAGCATTCAGTACTTC; cdr3_aa: CASSLASGGSIQYF
d_call: NA; clone_size: NA; j_call: TRBJ2-7; v_call: TRBV9; cdr3_nt: TGTGCCAGCAGTCCGACAGAGCCTTCCTACGAGCAGTACTTC; cdr3_aa: CASSPTEPSYEQYF
d_call: TRBD1; clone_size: NA; j_call: TRBJ2-2; v_call: TRBV18; cdr3_nt: TGTGCCAGCTCACCACGGACAGGGGGCGTCACCGGGGAGCTGTTTTTT; cdr3_aa: CASSPRTGGVTGELFF
d_call: NA; clone_size: NA; j_call: TRBJ2-7; v_call: TRBV5-1; cdr3_nt: TGCGCCAGCAGCTTGGGGTTAGCTAACGAGCAGTACTTC; cdr3_aa: CASSLGLANEQYF
d_call: NA; clone_size: NA; j_call: TRBJ1-6; v_call: TRBV4-3; cdr3_nt: TGCGCCAGCAGCCAGGAGTGGAATTCACCCCTCCACTTT; cdr3_aa: CASSQEWNSPLHF
d_call: NA; clone_size: NA; j_call: TRBJ2-7; v_call: TRBV7-9; cdr3_nt: TGTGCCAGCAGCTCCCGACGGGACTCCCACGAGCAGTACTTC; cdr3_aa: CASSSRRDSHEQYF
d_call: NA; clone_size: NA; j_call: TRBJ1-2; v_call: TRBV9; cdr3_nt: TGTGCCAGCCGGGGTGGGGACAACCCTAACTATGGCTACACCTTC; cdr3_aa: CASRGGDNPNYGYTF
d_call: TRBD1; clone_size: NA; j_call: TRBJ2-3; v_call: TRBV7-3; cdr3_nt: TGTGCCAGCAGCCCCCAACAGGGGGTTGTTACAGATACGCAGTATTTT; cdr3_aa: CASSPQQGVVTDTQYF
d_call: NA; clone_size: NA; j_call: TRBJ2-1; v_call: TRBV5-8; cdr3_nt: TGTGCCAGCAGCCCCGTCCGGGGAGTCAATGAGCAGTTCTTC; cdr3_aa: CASSPVRGVNEQFF
d_call: NA; clone_size: NA; j_call: TRBJ1-4; v_call: TRBV4-2; cdr3_nt: TGTGCCAGCAGATTCGGGGGGACCCAAACTAATGAAAAACTGTTTTTT; cdr3_aa: CASRFGGTQTNEKLFF
d_call: NA; clone_size: NA; j_call: TRBJ2-2; v_call: TRBV7-9; cdr3_nt: TGTGCCAGCAACCCAGCGGAGACGAACACCGGGGAGCTGTTTTTT; cdr3_aa: CASNPAETNTGELFF
d_call: NA; clone_size: NA; j_call: TRBJ1-2; v_call: TRBV7-7; cdr3_nt: TGTGCCAGCACCCCAGGTGACTATGGCTACACCTTC; cdr3_aa: CASTPGDYGYTF
d_call: NA; clone_size: NA; j_call: TRBJ1-2; v_call: TRBV10-3; cdr3_nt: TGTGCCATCAGTGGGGGTGGGGACGATGGCTACACCTTC; cdr3_aa: CAISGGGDDGYTF
d_call: NA; clone_size: few; j_call: TRBJ1-6; v_call: TRBV7-2; cdr3_nt: TGTGCCAGCAGCTTAGGGTGGGGGGCCCTCCACTTT; cdr3_aa: CASSLGWGALHF
d_call: NA; clone_size: NA; j_call: TRBJ2-3; v_call: TRBV27; cdr3_nt: TGTGCCAGCAGAACCCCTCGCGGTGGCACAGATACGCAGTATTTT; cdr3_aa: CASRTPRGGTDTQYF
d_call: TRBD1; clone_size: NA; j_call: TRBJ1-6; v_call: TRBV7-2; cdr3_nt: TGTGCCAGCAGCCCCGGGACAGGGCCACCCCTCCACTTT; cdr3_aa: CASSPGTGPPLHF
d_call: TRBD1; clone_size: many; j_call: TRBJ2-1; v_call: TRBV10-3; cdr3_nt: TGTGCCATCCAACAGGGGTCCTTAGGCAATGAGCAGTTCTTC; cdr3_aa: CAIQQGSLGNEQFF
d_call: TRBD1; clone_size: few; j_call: TRBJ1-4; v_call: TRBV5-1; cdr3_nt: TGCGCCAGCAGCCCGGGACAGGGTCGGTCTGGGGGTGAAAAACTGTTTTTT; cdr3_aa: CASSPGQGRSGGEKLFF
d_call: NA; clone_size: NA; j_call: TRBJ2-7; v_call: TRBV7-6; cdr3_nt: TGTGCCAGCAGCGGATCCCTGTGGGCGGCCCACGTTGTCGAGCAGTACTTC; cdr3_aa: CASSGSLWAAHVVEQYF
d_call: NA; clone_size: NA; j_call: TRBJ1-1; v_call: TRBV28; cdr3_nt: TGTGCCAGCAGCTCAGATTTTGAGAACACTGAAGCTTTCTTT; cdr3_aa: CASSSDFENTEAFF
d_call: TRBD2; clone_size: NA; j_call: TRBJ2-7; v_call: TRBV28; cdr3_nt: TGTGCCAGCATGACTAGCCCTTACGAGCAGTACTTC; cdr3_aa: CASMTSPYEQYF
d_call: TRBD2; clone_size: NA; j_call: TRBJ2-3; v_call: TRBV9; cdr3_nt: TGTGCCAGCAGCGTTGGTTACAGACGGGGGGGAGATACGCAGTATTTT; cdr3_aa: CASSVGYRRGGDTQYF
d_call: NA; clone_size: few; j_call: TRBJ2-3; v_call: TRBV2; cdr3_nt: TGTGCCAGCACCCCGGGCCTCGGGCCAGATACGCAGTATTTT; cdr3_aa: CASTPGLGPDTQYF
d_call: TRBD2; clone_size: NA; j_call: TRBJ2-1; v_call: TRBV7-3; cdr3_nt: TGTGCCAGCAGCCCGGGACTAGCGGGTGTTGAGCAGTTCTTC; cdr3_aa: CASSPGLAGVEQFF
d_call: NA; clone_size: NA; j_call: TRBJ2-2; v_call: TRBV7-2; cdr3_nt: TGTGCCAGCAGCTTAGGGTTCGGCACCGGGGAGCTGTTTTTT; cdr3_aa: CASSLGFGTGELFF
d_call: NA; clone_size: NA; j_call: TRBJ2-2; v_call: TRBV4-3; cdr3_nt: TGCGCCAGCAGCTTCGCCTTCACTTACACCGGGGAGCTGTTTTTT; cdr3_aa: CASSFAFTYTGELFF
d_call: TRBD2; clone_size: NA; j_call: TRBJ2-7; v_call: TRBV5-6; cdr3_nt: TGTGCCAGCATCAACCGTCGGCGCGGGGGGGATAGTAGGGAGCAGTACTTC; cdr3_aa: CASINRRRGGDSREQYF
d_call: NA; clone_size: NA; j_call: TRBJ1-2; v_call: TRBV6-5; cdr3_nt: TGTGCCAGCAGTTACGACAGGAACTATGGCTACACCTTC; cdr3_aa: CASSYDRNYGYTF
d_call: NA; clone_size: NA; j_call: TRBJ1-1; v_call: TRBV5-6; cdr3_nt: TGTGCCAGCACCTGGGGGGCCCTCACTGAAGCTTTCTTT; cdr3_aa: CASTWGALTEAFF
d_call: NA; clone_size: NA; j_call: TRBJ1-2; v_call: TRBV6-5; cdr3_nt: TGTGCCAGCAGCTCGAAGGGTTATGGCTACACCTTC; cdr3_aa: CASSSKGYGYTF
d_call: NA; clone_size: NA; j_call: TRBJ2-7; v_call: TRBV28; cdr3_nt: TGTGCCAGCAGTTTATGGTCTGGTCTCTACTACGAGCAGTACTTC; cdr3_aa: CASSLWSGLYYEQYF
d_call: TRBD1; clone_size: few; j_call: TRBJ1-6; v_call: TRBV9; cdr3_nt: TGTGCCAGCAGCGAAGGACAGGGCAGGGGGACCCTCCACTTT; cdr3_aa: CASSEGQGRGTLHF
d_call: NA; clone_size: NA; j_call: TRBJ1-5; v_call: TRBV5-8; cdr3_nt: TGTGCCAGCAGCTTTGTGGGGGGCACGGATAGCAATCAGCCCCAGCATTTT; cdr3_aa: CASSFVGGTDSNQPQHF
d_call: TRBD1; clone_size: NA; j_call: TRBJ2-5; v_call: TRBV19; cdr3_nt: TGTGCCAGTAGAGAGGGGGCCACCCTACAAGAGACCCAGTACTTC; cdr3_aa: CASREGATLQETQYF
d_call: NA; clone_size: NA; j_call: TRBJ1-1; v_call: TRBV10-1; cdr3_nt: TGCGCCAGCAGTGCCGGGCCCCCTGAAGCTTTCTTT; cdr3_aa: CASSAGPPEAFF
d_call: NA; clone_size: NA; j_call: TRBJ2-3; v_call: TRBV9; cdr3_nt: TGTGCCAGCAACCCGGACACACCTACAGATACGCAGTATTTT; cdr3_aa: CASNPDTPTDTQYF
d_call: NA; clone_size: NA; j_call: TRBJ2-3; v_call: TRBV7-2; cdr3_nt: TGTGCCAGCAGCCCCCAGGGCTTGACAGATACGCAGTATTTT; cdr3_aa: CASSPQGLTDTQYF